Listed below are T cell receptor beta chains from one sample, sequenced in a study of blood T cell repertoires in COVID-19. Generated by immunoSEQ multiplex PCR, the TCRdb table keeps only in-frame clones and is missing some. The data hold 250,000 to 400,000 clones, with 75% to 90% observed a single time. The sequenced sample consisted of PBMCs or T cells enriched from blood (not recorded which). The receptor set was obtained from a woman aged 30 to 39 who had been exposed to COVID-19. Both conserved end residues are part of each CDR3. Fields, in order: D gene, J gene, V gene, clone size, CDR3 DNA, CDR3 protein. D genes are given only for firm matches. The size of a clone is reported for some rows only, either as once, few or many, or as a class for expanded clones.

. | TRBJ1-5 | TRBV7-9 | . | TGTGCCAGCAGCCGTCTACAGAATCAGCCCCAGCATTTT | CASSRLQNQPQHF
. | TRBJ2-5 | TRBV6-2/TRBV6-3 | . | TGTGCCAGCAGTTACTCTCGGACAGCACAAGAGACCCAGTACTTC | CASSYSRTAQETQYF
TRBD1 | TRBJ2-7 | TRBV7-9 | . | TGTGCCAGCAGCGAAGACAGGGGGCGGGAGCAGTACTTC | CASSEDRGREQYF
TRBD2 | TRBJ2-7 | TRBV5-8 | . | TGTGCCAGCAGCTTGGGGACTAGCGGGAGAAACGAGCAGTACTTC | CASSLGTSGRNEQYF
TRBD2 | TRBJ2-4 | TRBV9 | . | TGTGCCAGCAGCGTAGGAACTAGCGGGGGGGAAAACATTCAGTACTTC | CASSVGTSGGENIQYF
. | TRBJ1-2 | TRBV12-3/TRBV12-4 | once | TGTGCCAGCGTCAGGGGTCATGGCTACACCTTC | CASVRGHGYTF
. | TRBJ1-5 | TRBV18 | once | TGTGCCAGCTCACTGGACAGACACAATCAGCCCCAGCATTTT | CASSLDRHNQPQHF
. | TRBJ1-5 | TRBV5-6 | . | TGTGCCAGCAGGGTCTTTTCCAGCGATAGCAATCAGCCCCAGCATTTT | CASRVFSSDSNQPQHF
. | TRBJ2-1 | TRBV20-1 | . | TGCAGTGCTAGTATAGTACTAGCCGCCTACAATGAGCAGTTCTTC | CSASIVLAAYNEQFF
. | TRBJ1-2 | TRBV5-1 | . | TGCGCCAGCAGCCCGACTACTAACTATGGCTACACCTTC | CASSPTTNYGYTF
. | TRBJ2-5 | TRBV3-1/TRBV3-2 | . | TGTGCCAGCAGCCAAGCTTCCCTAGCCCAAGAGACCCAGTACTTC | CASSQASLAQETQYF
. | TRBJ2-1 | TRBV5-1 | once | TGCGCCAGCAGCCCCGGAGGGGCCAGCTCCTACAATGAGCAGTTCTTC | CASSPGGASSYNEQFF
TRBD1 | TRBJ2-7 | TRBV5-1 | . | TGCGCCAGCAGCTGGGACAGGGCCTACGAGCAGTACTTC | CASSWDRAYEQYF
TRBD1 | TRBJ2-5 | TRBV7-6 | . | TGTGCCAGCAGCTTAGATACAGGACAGGGAATAGGGACCCAGTACTTC | CASSLDTGQGIGTQYF
. | TRBJ1-1 | TRBV3-1/TRBV3-2 | . | TGTGCCAGCAGCCAATCAGGGAGGACTGAAGCTTTCTTT | CASSQSGRTEAFF
. | TRBJ2-3 | TRBV7-3 | . | TGTGCCAGCAGCCCCAGAGGGGGTAGCACAGATACGCAGTATTTT | CASSPRGGSTDTQYF
TRBD1 | TRBJ1-1 | TRBV6-5 | . | TGTGCCAGTGGGACAGGGTGGGGCACTGAAGCTTTCTTT | CASGTGWGTEAFF
TRBD2 | TRBJ2-4 | TRBV10-1 | . | TGCGCCAGCAGTGAGTCTAGCGGGGGAGCCAAAAACATTCAGTACTTC | CASSESSGGAKNIQYF
TRBD1 | TRBJ1-6 | TRBV6-2/TRBV6-3 | once | TGTGCCAGCAGTTACCCTTTGGGGGACAGGAATTCACCCCTCCACTTT | CASSYPLGDRNSPLHF
. | TRBJ1-1 | TRBV6-5 | . | TGTGCCAGCAGTTTACAGGGCTTGAACACTGAAGCTTTCTTT | CASSLQGLNTEAFF
. | TRBJ2-4 | TRBV13 | . | TGTGCCAGCAGTCTCGTTAGTGGAGCCAAAAACATTCAGTACTTC | CASSLVSGAKNIQYF
. | TRBJ2-4 | TRBV5-6 | . | TGTGCCAGCAGCTTGGGTGGGGGCAGTATGGACATTCAGTACTTC | CASSLGGGSMDIQYF
TRBD2 | TRBJ2-1 | TRBV27 | . | TGTGCCAGCAGCCGGACTAGCGGGAGTATAAATGAGCAGTTCTTC | CASSRTSGSINEQFF
. | TRBJ2-1 | TRBV27 | . | TGTGCCAGCAGTACTAGCCCCCCCTACAATGAGCAGTTCTTC | CASSTSPPYNEQFF
. | TRBJ2-1 | TRBV12-5 | . | TGTGCTAGTGGTTTGGTCTCTTGGGGAGGTGAGCAGTTCTTC | CASGLVSWGGEQFF
TRBD1 | TRBJ1-3 | TRBV5-6 | . | TGTGCCAGCAGAGGACAGGGCGCAAGAAACACCATATATTTT | CASRGQGARNTIYF
. | TRBJ2-7 | TRBV15 | . | TGTGCCACCAGCAGAGATAACGGCGGGAAGGGGCAGTACTTC | CATSRDNGGKGQYF
TRBD2 | TRBJ2-3 | TRBV5-1 | . | TGCGCCAGCAGCTCGGTTCTAGCGGGAGGGCTCGCGAGCACAGATACGCAGTATTTT | CASSSVLAGGLASTDTQYF
TRBD2 | TRBJ2-3 | TRBV7-2 | . | TGTGCCAGCAGCTCTGGGACTAGCGGGAGGGTGGGTACGCAGTATTTT | CASSSGTSGRVGTQYF
. | TRBJ2-1 | TRBV12-3/TRBV12-4 | . | TGTGCCAGCAGTTTACGGGATCATGAGCAGTTCTTC | CASSLRDHEQFF
. | TRBJ2-5 | TRBV5-6 | few | TGTGCCAGCAGCTTGCTGCCGGGGACTGGGGAGACCCAGTACTTC | CASSLLPGTGETQYF
TRBD1 | TRBJ1-2 | TRBV19 | once | TGTGCCAGTAGTGCACAGGGGCACTATGGCTACACCTTC | CASSAQGHYGYTF
. | TRBJ2-1 | TRBV4-3 | . | TGCGCCAGCAGCCAGACGGACTTCTTTGGTGGTGAGCAGTTCTTC | CASSQTDFFGGEQFF
. | TRBJ2-7 | TRBV21-1 | few | TGTGCCAGCGGAATCCGGGACAGGGTGACCGAGCAGTACTTC | CASGIRDRVTEQYF
. | TRBJ1-3 | TRBV7-2 | . | TGTGCCAGCAGCTCTGGCGGGCCAGCCGCTGGAAACACCATATATTTT | CASSSGGPAAGNTIYF
TRBD2 | TRBJ2-2 | TRBV19 | . | TGTGCCAGTAGGACTAGCGGGGGAACCGGGGAGCTGTTTTTT | CASRTSGGTGELFF
. | TRBJ2-1 | TRBV27 | . | TGTGCCTCAGGGGCGTTAAGCTCCTACAATGAGCAGTTCTTC | CASGALSSYNEQFF
TRBD1 | TRBJ1-1 | TRBV10-2 | . | TGCGCCAGCACCTTGGACAGGGTTACTGAAGCTTTCTTT | CASTLDRVTEAFF
. | TRBJ2-7 | TRBV5-1 | once | TGCGCCAGCAGGCGTGCCCAATCGGGGACAACCTACGAGCAGTACTTC | CASRRAQSGTTYEQYF
. | TRBJ1-6 | TRBV4-2 | . | TGTGCCAGCAAGATGGAACGCCAGGGTTCACCCCTCCACTTT | CASKMERQGSPLHF
. | TRBJ1-2 | TRBV30 | once | TGTGCCTGGAGTATGGAGCTAACTGGCTACACCTTC | CAWSMELTGYTF